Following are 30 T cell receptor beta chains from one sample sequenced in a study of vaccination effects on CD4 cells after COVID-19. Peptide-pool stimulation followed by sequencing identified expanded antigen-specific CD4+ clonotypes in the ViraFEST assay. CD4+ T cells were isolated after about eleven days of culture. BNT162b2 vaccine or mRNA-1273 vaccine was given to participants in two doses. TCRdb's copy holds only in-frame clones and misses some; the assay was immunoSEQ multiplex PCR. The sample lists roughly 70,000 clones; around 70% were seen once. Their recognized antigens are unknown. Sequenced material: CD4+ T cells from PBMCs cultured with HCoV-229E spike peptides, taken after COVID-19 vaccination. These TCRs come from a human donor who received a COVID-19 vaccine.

Written as DNA, the CDR3 is TGTGCCAGCAGCTTGAAGCTAGCGGGGGTCAATGAGCAGTTCTTC. This gives the protein CASSLKLAGVNEQFF. The chain links TRBV5-4 to TRBJ2-1; TRBD2 aligns across 10 bases. The CDR3 is made up of 15 amino acids. Germline trimming cut 1 base from V and 6 bases from J; bases unmatched to any gene: 4. Per germline, CDR1 SGHNT and CDR2 YYREEE (reference sequence).

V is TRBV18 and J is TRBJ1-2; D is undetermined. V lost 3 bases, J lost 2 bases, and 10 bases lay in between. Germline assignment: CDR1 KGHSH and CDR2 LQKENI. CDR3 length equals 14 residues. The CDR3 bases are TGTGCCAGCTCACCCGCGGACGGCAACTATGGCTACACCTTC. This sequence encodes CASSPADGNYGYTF. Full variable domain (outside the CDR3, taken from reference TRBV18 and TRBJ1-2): NAGVMQNPRHLVRRRGQEARLRCSPMKGHSHVYWYRQLPEEGLKFMVYLQKENIIDESGMPKERFSAEFPKEGPSILRIQQVVRGDSAAYFCASSPADGNYGYTFGSGTRLTVV.

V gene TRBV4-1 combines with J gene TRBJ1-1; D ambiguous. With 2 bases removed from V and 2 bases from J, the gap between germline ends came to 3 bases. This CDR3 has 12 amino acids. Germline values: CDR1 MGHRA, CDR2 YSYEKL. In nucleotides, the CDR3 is TGCGCCAGCAGCCAACCCAACACTGAAGCTTTCTTT. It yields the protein CASSQPNTEAFF.

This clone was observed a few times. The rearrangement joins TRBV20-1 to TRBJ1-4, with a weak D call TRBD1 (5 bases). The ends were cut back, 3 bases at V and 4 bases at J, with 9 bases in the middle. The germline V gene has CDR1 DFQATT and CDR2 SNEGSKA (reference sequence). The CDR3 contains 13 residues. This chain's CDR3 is CSASQGGNEKLFF. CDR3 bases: TGCAGTGCTAGTCAGGGAGGTAATGAAAAACTGTTTTTT.

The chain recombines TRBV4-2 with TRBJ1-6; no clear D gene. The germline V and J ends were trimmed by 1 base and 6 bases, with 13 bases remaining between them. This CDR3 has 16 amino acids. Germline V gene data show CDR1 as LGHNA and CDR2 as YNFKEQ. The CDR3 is CASSQAEGSTNSPLHF. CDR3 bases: TGTGCCAGCAGCCAAGCGGAAGGGTCGACTAATTCACCCCTCCACTTT.

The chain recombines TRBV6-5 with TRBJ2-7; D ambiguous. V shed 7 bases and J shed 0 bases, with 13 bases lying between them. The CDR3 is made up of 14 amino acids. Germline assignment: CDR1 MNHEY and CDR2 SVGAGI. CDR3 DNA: TGTGCCAGCAAGGGCAGTCTGAGCTCCTACGAGCAGTACGTC. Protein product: CASKGSLSSYEQYV.

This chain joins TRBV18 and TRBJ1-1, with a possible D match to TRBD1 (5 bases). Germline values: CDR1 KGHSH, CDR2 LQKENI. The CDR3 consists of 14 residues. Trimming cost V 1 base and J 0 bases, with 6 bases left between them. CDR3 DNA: TGTGCCAGCTCACCACAGGGACTGAACACTGAAGCTTTCTTT. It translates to CASSPQGLNTEAFF.

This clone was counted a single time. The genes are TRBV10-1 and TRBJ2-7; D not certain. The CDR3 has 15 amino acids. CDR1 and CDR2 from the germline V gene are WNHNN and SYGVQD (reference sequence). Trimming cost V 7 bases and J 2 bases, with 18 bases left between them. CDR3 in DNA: TGCGCCAGCATATCTATCCGGAAGACCCCCTACGAGCAGTACGTC. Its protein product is CASISIRKTPYEQYV.

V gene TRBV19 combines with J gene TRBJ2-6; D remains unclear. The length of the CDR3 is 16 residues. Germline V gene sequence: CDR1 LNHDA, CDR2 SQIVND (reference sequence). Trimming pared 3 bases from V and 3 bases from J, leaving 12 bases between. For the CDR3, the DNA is TGTGCCAGTAGTATGAACAGTCTTTATGGGGCCAACGTCCTGACTTTC. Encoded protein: CASSMNSLYGANVLTF.

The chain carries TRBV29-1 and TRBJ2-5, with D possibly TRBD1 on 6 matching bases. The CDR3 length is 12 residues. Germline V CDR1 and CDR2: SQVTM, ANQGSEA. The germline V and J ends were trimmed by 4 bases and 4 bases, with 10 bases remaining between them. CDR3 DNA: TGCAGCGTTGCAGGGGTAGGAGAGACCCAGTACTTC. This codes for CSVAGVGETQYF.

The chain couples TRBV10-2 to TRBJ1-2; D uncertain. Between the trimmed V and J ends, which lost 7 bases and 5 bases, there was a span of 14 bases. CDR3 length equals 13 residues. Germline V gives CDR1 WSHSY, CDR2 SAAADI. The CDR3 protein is CASKTSAQYGYTF. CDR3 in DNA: TGCGCCAGCAAAACTAGCGCTCAATATGGCTACACCTTC.

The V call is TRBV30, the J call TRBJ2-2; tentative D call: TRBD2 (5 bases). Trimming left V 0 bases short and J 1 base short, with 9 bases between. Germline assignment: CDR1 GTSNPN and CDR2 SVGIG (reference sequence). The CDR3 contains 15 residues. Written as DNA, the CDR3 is TGTGCCTGGAGTGTCAGGACTGTGAACACCGGGGAGCTGTTTTTT. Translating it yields CAWSVRTVNTGELFF.

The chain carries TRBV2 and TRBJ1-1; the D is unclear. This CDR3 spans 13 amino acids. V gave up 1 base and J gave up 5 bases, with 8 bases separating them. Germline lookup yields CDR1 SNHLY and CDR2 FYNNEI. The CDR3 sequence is CASSEGLSTEAFF. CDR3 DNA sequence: TGTGCCAGCAGTGAAGGGTTAAGTACTGAAGCTTTCTTT.

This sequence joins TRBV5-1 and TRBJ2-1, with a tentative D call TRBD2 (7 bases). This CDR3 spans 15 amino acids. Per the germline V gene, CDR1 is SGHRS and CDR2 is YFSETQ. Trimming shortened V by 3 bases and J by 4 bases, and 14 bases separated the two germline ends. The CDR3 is CASSSDGGQYNEQFF. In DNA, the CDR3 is TGCGCCAGCAGCTCGGACGGGGGGCAGTACAATGAGCAGTTCTTC.

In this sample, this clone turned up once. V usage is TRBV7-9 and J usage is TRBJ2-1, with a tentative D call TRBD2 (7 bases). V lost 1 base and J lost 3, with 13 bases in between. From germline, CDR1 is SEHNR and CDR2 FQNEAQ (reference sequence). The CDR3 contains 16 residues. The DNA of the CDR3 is TGTGCCAGCAGCTTAGTTGGGGGGGGCGTCTACAATGAGCAGTTCTTC. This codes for CASSLVGGGVYNEQFF.

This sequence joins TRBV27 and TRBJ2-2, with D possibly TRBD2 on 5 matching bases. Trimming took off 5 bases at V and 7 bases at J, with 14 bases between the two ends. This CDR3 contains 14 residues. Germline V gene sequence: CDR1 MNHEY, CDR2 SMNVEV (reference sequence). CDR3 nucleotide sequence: TGTGCCAGCAGTCTCCCAGGAGGATTCGGGGAGCTGTTTTTT. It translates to CASSLPGGFGELFF.

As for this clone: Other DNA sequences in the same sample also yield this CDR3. As DNA, the CDR3 is TGTGCCAGCTCACCCGACAGGGTGGATGGCTACACCTTC. It specifies CASSPDRVDGYTF. This rearrangement joins TRBV18 to TRBJ1-2; 7 positions agree with TRBD1. With 3 bases clipped from V and 6 bases from J, the junction kept 4 bases outside the gene matches. The germline V gene encodes CDR1 KGHSH and CDR2 LQKENI. The CDR3 is made up of 13 amino acids.

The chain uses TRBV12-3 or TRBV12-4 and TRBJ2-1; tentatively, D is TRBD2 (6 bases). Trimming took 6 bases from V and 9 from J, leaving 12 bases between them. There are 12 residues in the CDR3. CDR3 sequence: CASRRSSVEQFF. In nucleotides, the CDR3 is TGTGCCAGCAGGAGATCTAGCGTTGAGCAGTTCTTC.

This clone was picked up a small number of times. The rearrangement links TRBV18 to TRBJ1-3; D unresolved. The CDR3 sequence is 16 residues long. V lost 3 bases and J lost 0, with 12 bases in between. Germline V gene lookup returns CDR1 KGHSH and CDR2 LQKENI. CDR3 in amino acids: CASSPERAASGNTIYF. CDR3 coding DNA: TGTGCCAGCTCACCCGAAAGGGCTGCCTCTGGAAACACCATATATTTT.

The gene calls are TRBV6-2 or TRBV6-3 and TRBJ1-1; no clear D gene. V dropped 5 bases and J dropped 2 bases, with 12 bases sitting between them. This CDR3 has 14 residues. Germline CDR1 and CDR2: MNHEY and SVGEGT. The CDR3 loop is CASSQMDVNTEAFF. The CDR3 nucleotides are TGTGCCAGCAGTCAGATGGACGTTAACACTGAAGCTTTCTTT.

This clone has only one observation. CDR3 DNA: TGCGCCAGCAGCCAAGATGGGGGACAGGGATTCTCTGGAAACACCATATATTTT. This translates into CASSQDGGQGFSGNTIYF. The chain is built from TRBV4-1 and TRBJ1-3; 9 bases map to TRBD1. The ends lost 0 bases at V and 0 bases at J; junction bases unmatched: 6. The CDR3 extends over 18 amino acids. The V gene's germline CDR1 is MGHRA and CDR2 YSYEKL.

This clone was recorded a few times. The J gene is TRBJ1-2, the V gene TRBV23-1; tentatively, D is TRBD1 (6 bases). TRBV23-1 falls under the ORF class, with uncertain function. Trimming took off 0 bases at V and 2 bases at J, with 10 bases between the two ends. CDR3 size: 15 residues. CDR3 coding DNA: TGCGCCAGCAGTCAATCGGGGGGGCTGAACTATGGCTACACCTTC. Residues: CASSQSGGLNYGYTF.

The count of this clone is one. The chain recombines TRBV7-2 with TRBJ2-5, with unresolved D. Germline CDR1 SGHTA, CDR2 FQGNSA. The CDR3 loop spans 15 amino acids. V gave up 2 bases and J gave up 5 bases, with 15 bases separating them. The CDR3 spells CASSLRSRLAETQYF. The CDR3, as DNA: TGTGCCAGCAGCTTAAGGTCGCGGTTGGCCGAGACCCAGTACTTC.

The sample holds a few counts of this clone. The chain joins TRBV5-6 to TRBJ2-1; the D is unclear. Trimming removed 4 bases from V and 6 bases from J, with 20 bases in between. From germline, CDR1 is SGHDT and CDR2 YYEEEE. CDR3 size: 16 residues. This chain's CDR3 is CASSQTQVIPFNEQFF. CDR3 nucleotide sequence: TGTGCCAGCAGCCAAACGCAGGTGATACCCTTCAATGAGCAGTTCTTC.

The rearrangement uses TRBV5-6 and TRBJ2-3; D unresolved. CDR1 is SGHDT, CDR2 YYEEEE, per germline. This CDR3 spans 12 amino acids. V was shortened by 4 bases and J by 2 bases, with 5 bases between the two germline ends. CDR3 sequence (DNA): TGTGCCAGCAGCCTGGCCACAGATACGCAGTATTTT. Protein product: CASSLATDTQYF.

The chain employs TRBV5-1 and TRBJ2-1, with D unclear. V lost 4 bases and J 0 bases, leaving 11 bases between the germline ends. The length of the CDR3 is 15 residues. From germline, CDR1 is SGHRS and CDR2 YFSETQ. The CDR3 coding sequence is TGCGCCAGCAGCAAGGACGGAAGCTCCTACAATGAGCAGTTCTTC. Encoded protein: CASSKDGSSYNEQFF. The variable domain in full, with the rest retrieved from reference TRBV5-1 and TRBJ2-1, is KAGVTQTPRYLIKTRGQQVTLSCSPISGHRSVSWYQQTPGQGLQFLFEYFSETQRNKGNFPGRFSGRQFSNSRSEMNVSTLELGDSALYLCASSKDGSSYNEQFFGPGTRLTVL.

CDR3 sequence (DNA): TGTGCCAGCACCCAAGGACTCGGACTAGCGGGGGGGCAAGAGACCCAGTACTTC. It encodes CASTQGLGLAGGQETQYF. The chain has TRBV9 and TRBJ2-5; 15 bases line up with TRBD2. Trimming at V came to 6 bases and at J to 2 bases, leaving 11 bases not matched to a gene. Germline values: CDR1 SGDLS, CDR2 YYNGEE. CDR3 length: 18 amino acids.

The CDR3 here is CASSRPGTGIREVSEAFF. For the CDR3, the DNA is TGTGCCAGCTCACGCCCCGGGACCGGGATAAGAGAAGTTTCTGAAGCTTTCTTT. V gene TRBV18 combines with J gene TRBJ1-1; D may be TRBD1 (5 bases). V was clipped by 4 bases and J by 6 bases, with 27 bases between them. The length of the CDR3 is 18 residues. Germline CDR1 reads KGHSH; CDR2 reads LQKENI.

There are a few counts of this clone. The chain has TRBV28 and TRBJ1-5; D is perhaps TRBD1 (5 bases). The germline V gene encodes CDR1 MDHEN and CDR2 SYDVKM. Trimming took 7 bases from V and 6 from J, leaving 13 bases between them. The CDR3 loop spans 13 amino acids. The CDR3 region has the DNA TGTGCCAGCATCACGAGGGGAGCTCAGCCCCAGCATTTT. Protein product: CASITRGAQPQHF.

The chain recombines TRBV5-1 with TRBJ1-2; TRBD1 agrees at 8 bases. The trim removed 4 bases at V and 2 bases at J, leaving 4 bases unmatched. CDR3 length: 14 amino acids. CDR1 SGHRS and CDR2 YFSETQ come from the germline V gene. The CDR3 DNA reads TGCGCCAGCAGCACCTCAGGGGGCAACTATGGCTACACCTTC. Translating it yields CASSTSGGNYGYTF.